A single sample gave rise to the 13 T cell receptor beta chains below, sequenced in a study of T cell responses to AZD1222 COVID-19 vaccine. TCRdb keeps only in-frame clones here, not all; method: immunoSEQ multiplex PCR. The sample holds about 200,000 clones, just over 90% seen once. The sequencing here drew on peripheral blood, taken 28 days after the second dose of the MenACWY control vaccine. These receptors were obtained from an adult who received the MenACWY meningococcal vaccine as a control.

A single count supports this clone. This chain joins TRBV7-2 and TRBJ1-5, with a tentative D call TRBD1 (5 bases). This CDR3 is built from 15 residues. V was clipped by 5 bases and J by 3 bases, with 14 bases between them. The V gene's germline CDR1 is SGHTA and CDR2 FQGNSA. The CDR3 sequence: CASSPQGLLNQPQHF. Here the CDR3 DNA reads TGTGCCAGCAGCCCTCAGGGACTCCTCAATCAGCCCCAGCATTTT.

This chain joins TRBV6-5 and TRBJ1-2; D not certain. From germline, CDR1 is MNHEY and CDR2 SVGAGI. The CDR3 totals 14 residues. V was clipped by 7 bases and J by 1 base, with 13 bases between them. CDR3 bases: TGTGCCAGCATTAAGGCAGGACTTAACTATGGCTACACCTTC. Encoded protein: CASIKAGLNYGYTF.

The chain links TRBV5-1 to TRBJ2-2; possibly TRBD1 or TRBD2 for D (5 bases each). Germline values: CDR1 SGHRS, CDR2 YFSETQ. The V end lost 0 bases, the J end lost 6 bases, and 9 bases lay between the germline ends. The CDR3 sequence is 14 residues long. This CDR3 reads CASSLVGVSGELFF. CDR3 bases: TGCGCCAGCAGCTTGGTGGGGGTTTCCGGGGAGCTGTTTTTT.

Remarks on this clone: This specimen includes other DNA sequences encoding the same CDR3. V is TRBV24-1 and J is TRBJ1-5, with TRBD1 as a possible D gene (5 bases). Germline CDR1 and CDR2: KGHDR and SFDVKD. V lost 5 bases to trimming and J lost 1 base, with 8 bases between them. The CDR3 extends over 14 amino acids. As DNA, the CDR3 is TGTGCCACCAGTGGGGGGGGAAGCAATCAGCCCCAGCATTTT. This codes for CATSGGGSNQPQHF.

In its sample, this clone was seen a few times. This chain links TRBV27 with TRBJ2-1, with 10 bases matching TRBD2. Germline assignment: CDR1 MNHEY and CDR2 SMNVEV (reference sequence). The CDR3 runs to 18 residues. The J segment lost 3 bases and the V segment lost 5 bases, leaving 13 bases of the junction unmatched. CDR3 protein: CASSPYPPLAGIYNEQFF. In DNA form, the CDR3 reads TGTGCCAGCAGTCCTTATCCCCCACTAGCGGGGATCTACAATGAGCAGTTCTTC.

The rearrangement uses TRBV27 and TRBJ1-4, with a tentative D call TRBD1 (6 bases). The CDR3 totals 14 residues. The germline gives CDR1 MNHEY, CDR2 SMNVEV (reference sequence). Trimming took 6 bases from V and 2 from J, leaving 10 bases between them. CDR3 in DNA: TGTGCCAGCAGGCCTCAGGGGACTAATGAAAAACTGTTTTTT. It yields the protein CASRPQGTNEKLFF.

The V call is TRBV7-2, the J call TRBJ1-2, with a possible D match to TRBD1 (6 bases). Trimming cost V 5 bases and J 5 bases, with 15 bases left between them. This CDR3 spans 14 amino acids. Germline-derived CDR1 and CDR2 are SGHTA and FQGNSA. CDR3 DNA: TGTGCCAGCAGCCTGGACAGCATAAATTATGGCTACACCTTC. Protein: CASSLDSINYGYTF.

This sequence joins TRBV6-2 or TRBV6-3 and TRBJ1-5, with 9 bases aligning to TRBD1. The germline V gene has CDR1 MNHEY and CDR2 SVGEGT. The CDR3 contains 19 residues. The V and J ends lost 2 bases and 2 bases, in that order; junction bases with no gene match: 13. The chain's CDR3 is CASSYPGQGTLPGNQPQHF. CDR3 nucleotide sequence: TGTGCCAGCAGTTACCCAGGACAGGGGACCCTCCCGGGCAATCAGCCCCAGCATTTT.

The chain carries TRBV5-1 and TRBJ1-5, with a tentative D call TRBD1 (6 bases). The V and J ends lost 4 bases and 5 bases respectively, with 13 bases between them. The CDR3 runs 14 residues. Germline CDR1 is SGHRS and CDR2 is YFSETQ. CDR3 in amino acids: CASSEQGPHQPQHF. The CDR3 DNA reads TGCGCCAGCAGCGAACAGGGTCCGCATCAGCCCCAGCATTTT.

V gene TRBV28 combines with J gene TRBJ1-6; D is perhaps TRBD1 (5 bases). Germline V gene sequence: CDR1 MDHEN, CDR2 SYDVKM. This CDR3 is 12 amino acids long. Trimming removed 4 bases at V and 14 bases at J, with 12 bases between. CDR3 protein: CASSSTGFSLHF. In nucleotides, the CDR3 is TGTGCCAGCAGTTCAACAGGCTTCTCCCTCCACTTT.

The chain recombines TRBV24-1 with TRBJ2-2, with D uncertain. Trimming took 0 bases from V and 2 from J, leaving 9 bases between them. The CDR3 runs to 16 residues. Per the germline V gene, CDR1 is KGHDR and CDR2 is SFDVKD. The CDR3 DNA reads as TGTGCCACCAGTGATTTGGCAGCCGAAAACACCGGGGAGCTGTTTTTT. Residues: CATSDLAAENTGELFF.

The chain uses TRBV19 and TRBJ2-1; TRBD2 is a possible D gene (5 bases). Per germline, CDR1 LNHDA and CDR2 SQIVND (reference sequence). The V end was cut by 4 bases, the J end by 7 bases, with 23 bases between. The CDR3 loop spans 17 amino acids. CDR3 nucleotide sequence: TGTGCCAGTAGTAACCCTGTTGGGAGCCGGGGTGAGAATGAGCAGTTCTTC. Its protein product is CASSNPVGSRGENEQFF.

The rearrangement uses TRBV19 and TRBJ2-5, with 10 bases that match TRBD1. The CDR3 runs 15 residues. The ends lost 4 bases at V and 8 bases at J; junction bases unmatched: 10. Germline lookup yields CDR1 LNHDA and CDR2 SQIVND (reference sequence). The CDR3 reads CASSTTVDRGETQYF. Here the CDR3 DNA reads TGTGCCAGTAGTACCACCGTGGACAGGGGGGAAACCCAGTACTTC.